Included here is one T cell receptor (beta chain) sequence, with context. Antigen: not known. Germline and junction disagree at one end, which may indicate a read error. RNA transcripts provided the source from which TCR beta CDR3 regions were amplified. First-round RT-PCR targeting the TCR CDR3 was performed with the HTBI primer set. TCRdb ran MiXCR on the multiplex PCR reads and lists one entry per CDR3 protein. The sample holds roughly 510,000 distinct CDR3 sequences; 40% to 50% are singletons and the top ten take about 45%. The data stem from a study of T cells in Graves' hyperthyroidism and ophthalmopathy. Study-level findings and limits: Most expanded thyroid clonotypes above 0.001 also appeared in blood. Researchers report that a 13 V-J model separated ophthalmopathy from stable hyperthyroidism.

The CDR3 sequence is 14 residues long. Per germline, CDR1 WSHSY and CDR2 SAAADI. Diagnosing involved the use of clinical symptoms, serum thyroxine and TRAb, thyroid ultrasound and orbital computed tomography. V usage is TRBV10-2 and J usage is TRBJ2-7; no firm D call. The clonotype was recovered from an adult woman with Graves' disease, either hyperthyroidism or ophthalmopathy (not recorded which). Specimen: peripheral blood or thyroid tissue (not recorded which). The DNA of the CDR3 is TGTGCCAGCAGCCAAGGGCCAAACCCCTACGAGCAGTACTTC. Its translation: CASSQGPNPYEQYF.